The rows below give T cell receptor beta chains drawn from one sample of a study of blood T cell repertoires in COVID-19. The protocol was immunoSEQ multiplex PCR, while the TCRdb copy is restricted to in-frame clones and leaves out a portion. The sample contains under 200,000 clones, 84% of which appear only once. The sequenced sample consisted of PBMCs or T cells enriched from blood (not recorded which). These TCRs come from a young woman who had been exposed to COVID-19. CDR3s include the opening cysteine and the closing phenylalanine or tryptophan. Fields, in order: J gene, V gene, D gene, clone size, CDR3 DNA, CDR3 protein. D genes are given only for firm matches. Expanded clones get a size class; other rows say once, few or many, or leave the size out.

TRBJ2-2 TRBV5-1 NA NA TGCGCCAGCAGCTCGAAGTGGGGCCCCGGGGAGCTGTTTTTT CASSSKWGPGELFF
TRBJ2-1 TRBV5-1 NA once TGCGCCAGCAGCTTGATTCCTAGCCGGACGACCTACAATGAGCAGTTCTTC CASSLIPSRTTYNEQFF
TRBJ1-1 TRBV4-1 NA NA TGCGCCAGCAGCCAAACAGATTCGAACACTGAAGCTTTCTTT CASSQTDSNTEAFF
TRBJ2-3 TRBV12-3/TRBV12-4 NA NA TGTGCCAGCAGTTTAGGGGCTACAGATACGCAGTATTTT CASSLGATDTQYF
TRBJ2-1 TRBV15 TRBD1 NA TGTGCCACCGGACAGGGGATTTCGTTCAATGAGCAGTTCTTC CATGQGISFNEQFF
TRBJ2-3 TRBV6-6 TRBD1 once TGTGCCAGCGGGACAGGGGGCGCGACAGATACGCAGTATTTT CASGTGGATDTQYF
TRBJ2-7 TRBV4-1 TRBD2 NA TGCGCCAGCAGCCAAGAACCGCTCCGAGCGGGGGGCCACTACGAGCAGTACTTC CASSQEPLRAGGHYEQYF
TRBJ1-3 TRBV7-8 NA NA TGTGCCAGCAGCCGAGACAGTCAGCCTGGAAACACCATATATTTT CASSRDSQPGNTIYF
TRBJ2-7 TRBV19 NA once TGTGCCAGTAGTACTGGGGGCCGCCTCTCCTACGAGCAGTACTTC CASSTGGRLSYEQYF
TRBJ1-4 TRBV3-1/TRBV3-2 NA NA TGTGCCAGCAGCCAAGAAATGTGGGACAACCCAAATGAAAAACTGTTTTTT CASSQEMWDNPNEKLFF
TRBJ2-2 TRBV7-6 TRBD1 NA TGTGCCAGCAGCCCTGACAGGGAATGGGGCGGGGAGCTGTTTTTT CASSPDREWGGELFF
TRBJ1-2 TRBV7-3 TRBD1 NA TGTGCCAGCAGCTTAAAGGCAGGGGGTAACTATGGCTACACCTTC CASSLKAGGNYGYTF
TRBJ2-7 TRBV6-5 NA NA TGTGCCAGCAGTTACTCTAGCTCCTCCTACGAGCAGTACTTC CASSYSSSSYEQYF
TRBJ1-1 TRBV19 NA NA TGTGCCAGTATGCGGGTGATATCTGAAGCTTTCTTT CASMRVISEAFF
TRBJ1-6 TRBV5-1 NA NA TGCGCCAGCAGCTTGGAGTCGGGCTATAATTCACCCCTCCACTTT CASSLESGYNSPLHF
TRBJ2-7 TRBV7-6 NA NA TGTGCCAGCAGCTTAAGCTATAGCTCCTACGAGCAGTACTTC CASSLSYSSYEQYF
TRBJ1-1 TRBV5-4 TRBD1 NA TGTGCCAGCAGCTATGGGACAGGCCTTGAAGCTTTCTTT CASSYGTGLEAFF
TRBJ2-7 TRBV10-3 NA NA TGTGCCATCAGTGAGTCCGGGCGGGGTCCCTCCTACGAGCAGTACTTC CAISESGRGPSYEQYF
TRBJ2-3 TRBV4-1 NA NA TGCGCCAGCAGCCAAGCTGTAAGCGGGAGCACAGATACGCAGTATTTT CASSQAVSGSTDTQYF
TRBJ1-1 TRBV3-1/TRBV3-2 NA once TGTGCCAGCAGCCAAGAATCGCGGAACACTGAAGCTTTCTTT CASSQESRNTEAFF
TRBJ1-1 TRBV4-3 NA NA TGCGCCAGCAGCCAAGATTTGGATCCAGCGGCTGAAGCTTTCTTT CASSQDLDPAAEAFF